In this sample, the clone carrying this T cell receptor (beta chain) turned up once. The antigen remains undetermined. This CDR3 comprises 14 residues. Trimming cost V 4 bases and J 4 bases, with 17 bases left between them. The germline CDR1 and CDR2 sequences are GTSNPN and SVGIG (reference sequence). This sample stems from a study of T cell clonotyping in hematopoietic cell transplantation. Whole-study context: Recipients' pretransplant samples followed cytoreduction. Findings and caveats of the study: Pathologically expanded recipient clonotypes increased progressively from day 30 to day 180 as diversity fell. Few recipient clonotypes overlapped donors; over 95% were de novo at given depth. Without cell sorting, CD4 versus CD8 contributions remain unresolved.

The time point is: recipient sample about 28 days before transplant, after cytoreduction. Clones were sequenced by immunoSEQ multiplex PCR, and TCRdb holds only the in-frame ones, with some missing. The sample has about 76,000 clones; 90% to 96% are singletons. This sample comprised peripheral blood mononuclear cells, obtained before stem cell transplant. The clonotype was recovered from a woman between 50 and 59 years old with acute myeloid leukemia. Some clones in this sample may be carry-over from other donors' samples. The chain employs TRBV30 and TRBJ2-7; D is perhaps TRBD2 (6 bases). CDR3 in amino acids: CAWTRRGALYEQYF. DNA of the CDR3: TGTGCCTGGACCCGACGCGGGGCATTATACGAGCAGTACTTC.